The 22 T cell receptor beta chains given below trace back to one sample, sequenced in a study of regulatory T cells in long-lasting Graves disease. Relying on iRepertoire HTBI primers and Arm-PCR of CDR3 regions, the team built TCR beta libraries. TCRdb reprocessed the multiplex PCR reads via MiXCR and lists one record per CDR3 protein. The profile covers over 350,000 distinct CDR3 sequences, with over 14% appearing a single time and about 7.6% taken by the ten largest. Specified time point: newly diagnosed GD, antithyroid drugs for less than 3 months. PBMC RNA served as the TCR library source. The sample was also linked to a second study, of T cells in Graves' hyperthyroidism and ophthalmopathy.

This specimen consisted of peripheral blood mononuclear cells (PBMCs), obtained at new diagnosis, from a patient treated with antithyroid drugs. The receptors were gathered from a woman aged 40 to 50 with Graves disease.

The rearrangement links TRBV19 to TRBJ1-5; D is possibly TRBD1 (6 bases). The V and J ends lost 5 bases and 3 bases respectively, with 14 bases between them. In germline, CDR1 is LNHDA, CDR2 SQIVND (reference sequence). The CDR3 extends over 15 amino acids. CDR3 sequence (DNA): TGTGCCAGTAGTCCCCGGGACAAAATCAATCAGCCCCAGCATTTT. It yields the protein CASSPRDKINQPQHF. The full variable domain, rest sourced from reference TRBV19 and TRBJ1-5, is DGGITQSPKYLFRKEGQNVTLSCEQNLNHDAMYWYRQDPGQGLRLIYYSQIVNDFQKGDIAEGYSVSREKKESFPLTVTSAQKNPTAFYLCASSPRDKINQPQHFGDGTRLSIL.

This clonotype showed up just a few times. The chain has TRBV3-1 and TRBJ2-7, with D possibly being TRBD2 (6 bases). From germline, CDR1 is LGHDT and CDR2 YNNKEL (reference sequence). This CDR3 has 15 amino acids. Trimming took 1 base from V and 1 from J, leaving 11 bases between them. In DNA, the CDR3 is TGTGCCAGCAGCCAAGGACTAGTCAATTCCTACGAGCAGTACTTC. It encodes CASSQGLVNSYEQYF.

The V call is TRBV12-5, the J call TRBJ2-7, with D possibly TRBD2 on 6 matching bases. This CDR3 has 12 amino acids. V lost 6 bases, J lost 6 bases, and 12 bases lay in between. Germline assignment: CDR1 LGHNT and CDR2 FRNRAP. The CDR3 DNA reads TGTGCTAGTGGGCGACTAGGCTGCGAGCAGTACTTC. It is translated as CASGRLGCEQYF. Looking up the rest from reference TRBV12-5 and TRBJ2-7 gives the full variable domain: DARVTQTPRHKVTEMGQEVTMRCQPILGHNTVFWYRQTMMQGLELLAYFRNRAPLDDSGMPKDRFSAEMPDATLATLKIQPSEPRDSAVYFCASGRLGCEQYFGPGTRLTVT.

This clonotype was recorded at least ten times. The chain has TRBV10-3 and TRBJ2-7; tentative D call: TRBD2 (5 bases). The V end was cut by 4 bases, the J end by 2 bases, with 24 bases between. This CDR3 comprises 18 residues. Germline CDR1 and CDR2: ENHRY and SYGVKD. The CDR3 sequence is CAISGPGKPRGQTYEQYF. The CDR3 DNA follows: TGTGCCATCAGTGGGCCGGGAAAACCGAGAGGGCAAACCTACGAGCAGTACTTC.

This clonotype was recorded at least ten times. The V call is TRBV28, the J call TRBJ1-1; TRBD1 matches 9 bases. The V gene end was trimmed by 7 bases and the J gene end by 4 bases; junction bases not matched to a gene: 10. The CDR3 has 15 residues. Germline V lookup: CDR1 MDHEN, CDR2 SYDVKM. The DNA of the CDR3 is TGTGCCAGCATCAAACCGGGACAGGGCCCCACTGAAGCTTTCTTT. It is translated as CASIKPGQGPTEAFF.

The sample holds many counts of this clonotype. V usage is TRBV20-1 and J usage is TRBJ2-7, with TRBD2 identical over 8 bases. Germline CDR1 DFQATT, CDR2 SNEGSKA (reference sequence). Germline trimming cut 3 bases from V and 0 bases from J; bases unmatched to any gene: 4. CDR3 length: 14 residues. The CDR3: CSASLTSASYEQYF. In DNA form, the CDR3 reads TGCAGTGCTAGTTTGACTAGCGCCTCCTACGAGCAGTACTTC.

This clonotype appeared a few times. CDR3 sequence reads: CSARDPSGRGDTQYF. The CDR3 DNA sequence: TGCAGTGCTAGAGATCCTAGCGGGAGGGGGGATACGCAGTATTTT. The genes are TRBV20-1 and TRBJ2-3; 12 nucleotides line up with TRBD2. V shed 0 bases and J 6 bases; nucleotides not matched to a gene: 4. Germline V gene sequence: CDR1 DFQATT, CDR2 SNEGSKA (reference sequence). CDR3 length: 15 amino acids.

This clonotype has ten or more counts. This chain joins TRBV20-1 and TRBJ2-7; perhaps TRBD2 as D (6 bases). CDR1 is DFQATT and CDR2 is SNEGSKA in the germline V gene (reference sequence). The V gene lost 5 bases and the J gene lost 2 bases, with 16 bases spanning the gap. The CDR3 spans 14 residues. CDR3 DNA: TGCAGTGCTGGGGCACAGCCGGGGGCCTACGAGCAGTACTTC. Its translation: CSAGAQPGAYEQYF.

At least ten counts were recorded for this clonotype. The V and J genes are TRBV6-2 or TRBV6-3 and TRBJ1-5; 8 bases are shared with TRBD1. The CDR3 totals 15 residues. V lost 5 bases, J lost 6 bases, and 9 bases stayed unmatched. Germline CDR1 is MNHEY and CDR2 is SVGEGT. The DNA of the CDR3 is TGTGCCAGCAGTGAAGCGTCAGGGGGCCGTCAGCCCCAGCATTTT. Amino acid sequence: CASSEASGGRQPQHF.

This clonotype was seen at least ten times. The J gene is TRBJ1-3, the V gene TRBV28, with D possibly matching TRBD1 (5 bases). Trimming took 5 bases from V and 4 from J, leaving 12 bases between them. This CDR3 region has 14 residues. Germline values: CDR1 MDHEN, CDR2 SYDVKM. CDR3 DNA: TGTGCCAGCAGTCTCCGGGGGACCGGAAACACCATATATTTT. Protein sequence: CASSLRGTGNTIYF.

In its sample, this clonotype was seen many times. CDR3 DNA: TGTGCCAGCAGCCGGGGACGGGGAAAACTGTTTTTT. Translation: CASSRGRGKLFF. The rearrangement uses TRBV6-1 and TRBJ1-4; maybe TRBD1 (5 bases). Germline assignment: CDR1 MNHNS and CDR2 SASEGT. The CDR3 has 12 amino acids. Trimming removed 6 bases from V and 10 bases from J, with 12 bases in between.

This clonotype was seen many times. The chain is built from TRBV24-1 and TRBJ2-1, with TRBD2 identical over 9 bases. Germline V gene sequence: CDR1 KGHDR, CDR2 SFDVKD. V was clipped by 5 bases and J by 7 bases; unmatched bases: 8. The CDR3 runs 15 residues. The CDR3 reads CATSALRGRANEQFF. The CDR3 bases are TGTGCCACCAGTGCCCTTCGCGGGAGGGCTAATGAGCAGTTCTTC.

V is TRBV11-2 and J is TRBJ2-7, with D hard to call. This CDR3 is 11 amino acids long. The germline V gene has CDR1 SGHAT and CDR2 FQNNGV. Between the trimmed V and J ends, which lost 1 base and 5 bases, there was a span of 3 bases. The CDR3 protein is CASSLGDEQYV. The DNA for the CDR3 is TGTGCCAGCAGCTTAGGTGACGAGCAGTACGTC.

This clonotype has a count of ten or more. The chain couples TRBV7-2 to TRBJ2-3, with 7 bases fitting TRBD2. In germline, CDR1 is SGHTA, CDR2 FQGNSA. V lost 6 bases and J lost 6; bases outside the gene matches: 18. This CDR3 is built from 17 residues. CDR3 in DNA: TGTGCCAGCAGGATCGATCATAGCGGGTGGAGGCGGGATACGCAGTATTTT. Protein sequence: CASRIDHSGWRRDTQYF.

This clonotype was found a few times. The V call is TRBV5-5, the J call TRBJ2-1, with D perhaps TRBD1 or TRBD2 (5 bases each). CDR3 length: 15 amino acids. Between the trimmed V and J ends, which lost 4 bases and 8 bases, there was a span of 19 bases. Looked up from germline, CDR1 is SGHKS and CDR2 is YYEKEE (reference sequence). For the CDR3, the DNA is TGTGCCAGCAGCCCCCCCCGGGGCACCAGGGATGAGCAGTTCTTC. Residues: CASSPPRGTRDEQFF.

This clonotype was observed at least ten times. CDR3 region: CASSETGSSTDTQYF. The CDR3 coding sequence is TGTGCCAGCAGTGAAACGGGCTCTAGCACAGATACGCAGTATTTT. The V call is TRBV2, the J call TRBJ2-3; no definite D call. Trimming took 2 bases from V and 0 from J, leaving 9 bases between them. The CDR3 sequence is 15 residues long. Germline assignment: CDR1 SNHLY and CDR2 FYNNEI.

This chain joins TRBV5-1 and TRBJ2-5; weak D call: TRBD2 (6 bases). The CDR3 sequence is 15 residues long. With 3 bases removed from V and 3 bases from J, the gap between germline ends came to 15 bases. The germline V gene has CDR1 SGHRS and CDR2 YFSETQ. CDR3 coding DNA: TGCGCCAGCAGCTCCGGGACTCAAGCCGAAGAGACCCAGTACTTC. Translated, it gives CASSSGTQAEETQYF. Variable domain in full (rest from reference TRBV5-1 and TRBJ2-5): KAGVTQTPRYLIKTRGQQVTLSCSPISGHRSVSWYQQTPGQGLQFLFEYFSETQRNKGNFPGRFSGRQFSNSRSEMNVSTLELGDSALYLCASSSGTQAEETQYFGPGTRLLVL.

A few counts support this clonotype. This chain connects TRBV6-4 to TRBJ1-2; no firm D call. Germline-derived CDR1 and CDR2 are MRHNA and SNTAGT. There are 12 residues in the CDR3. The V gene lost 0 bases and the J gene lost 10 bases, with 9 bases spanning the gap. The CDR3 sequence is CASSDSRQIYTF. The CDR3 DNA reads as TGTGCCAGCAGTGACTCTAGGCAGATCTACACCTTC.

This clonotype occurred many times. V and J are TRBV12-3 or TRBV12-4 and TRBJ2-5; D uncertain. Deletions cut 6 bases from V and 4 bases from J, with 12 bases between. The CDR3 is 13 residues long. CDR3: CASSTGAAETQYF. The CDR3 nucleotides read TGTGCCAGCAGCACTGGAGCCGCAGAGACCCAGTACTTC.

This clonotype was observed many times. The chain has TRBV6-1 and TRBJ2-7, with 13 bases that match TRBD2. V dropped 5 bases and J dropped 0; count of bases not matched to a gene: 13. The V gene's germline CDR1 is MNHNS and CDR2 SASEGT. This CDR3 comprises 19 residues. In DNA, the CDR3 is TGTGCCAGCAGTCCAGTAGGACTAGCGGGAGAGAGCTACTCCTACGAGCAGTACTTC. Amino acid sequence: CASSPVGLAGESYSYEQYF.

Ten or more counts support this clonotype. CDR3 sequence: CASSLWGTWGTEAFF. The CDR3 DNA follows: TGTGCCAGCAGTTTATGGGGGACGTGGGGCACTGAAGCTTTCTTT. V gene TRBV27 combines with J gene TRBJ1-1; D may be TRBD1 (5 bases). This CDR3 is built from 15 residues. Trimming pared 1 base from V and 4 bases from J, leaving 13 bases between. Looked up from germline, CDR1 is MNHEY and CDR2 is SMNVEV (reference sequence).

CDR3 residues: CSVEGLAGGEQYF. Here the CDR3 DNA reads TGCAGCGTTGAAGGTCTAGCGGGAGGAGAGCAGTACTTC. The chain uses TRBV29-1 and TRBJ2-7; 11 bases are a match to TRBD2. V lost 1 base to trimming and J lost 7 bases; unmatched junction nucleotides: 3. CDR1 SQVTM and CDR2 ANQGSEA come from the germline V gene. CDR3 length: 13 amino acids.